These 21 T cell receptor beta chains share one sample of origin, sequenced in a study of spatial heterogeneity in lung cancer. Specified time point: blood at routine non-recurrence follow-up after resection. The authors sequenced whole RNA from tumor, nontumor lung or frozen PBMC without sorting. TCRdb redid the calling of the 5' RACE reads with MiXCR, one entry per CDR3 protein. The repertoire consists of around 47,000 distinct CDR3 sequences, with around 7% occurring once and the leading ten covering around 33%. Sequenced here: PBMCs, sampled at follow-up. These receptors all come from a female donor with early-stage non-small cell lung cancer.

This clonotype was found many times. The CDR3 loop is CASAESGLTQYF. CDR3 in DNA: TGTGCCAGCGCCGAGTCGGGGTTGACGCAGTATTTT. The chain recombines TRBV9 with TRBJ2-3, with a possible D match to TRBD2 (5 bases). The CDR3 has 12 amino acids. CDR1 is SGDLS, CDR2 YYNGEE, per germline. The V end was cut by 7 bases, the J end by 9 bases, with 15 bases between.

CDR3 region: CASSQVGEWGDTQYF. As DNA, the CDR3 is TGTGCCAGCAGCCAGGTGGGGGAGTGGGGAGATACGCAGTATTTT. The chain combines TRBV4-2 with TRBJ2-3; possibly TRBD1 or TRBD2 for D (5 bases each). Germline V lookup: CDR1 LGHNA, CDR2 YNFKEQ. Trimming took 3 bases from V and 5 from J, leaving 15 bases between them. This CDR3 is 15 amino acids long.

In this sample, this clonotype turned up a few times. This chain links TRBV15 with TRBJ2-7; a weak D match, TRBD2 (5 bases). CDR1 and CDR2 (germline): LNHNV, YYDKDF (reference sequence). Trimming left V 0 bases short and J 3 bases short, with 9 bases between. This CDR3 spans 14 amino acids. The CDR3 region is CATSRDRGYYEQYF. DNA of the CDR3: TGTGCCACCAGCAGAGACCGGGGATACTACGAGCAGTACTTC.

This clonotype was observed many times. The rearrangement uses TRBV5-1 and TRBJ2-5; D tentatively fits TRBD1 or TRBD2 (5 bases each). Germline assignment: CDR1 SGHRS and CDR2 YFSETQ. This CDR3 is 13 amino acids long. V was cut by 3 bases and J by 4 bases, with 10 bases left in between. The CDR3 region has the DNA TGCGCCAGCAGCTGGGGGACCACAGAGACCCAGTACTTC. Amino acid sequence: CASSWGTTETQYF.

The V gene is TRBV7-9, the J gene TRBJ1-5; 7 bases fit TRBD1. The length of the CDR3 is 15 residues. Unmatched junction bases numbered 9, after V lost 6 bases and J lost 4 bases. Germline V gene data show CDR1 as SEHNR and CDR2 as FQNEAQ (reference sequence). DNA of the CDR3: TGTGCCAGCAGTGCTGGGGACAGTTTGAATCAGCCCCAGCATTTT. Translated, it gives CASSAGDSLNQPQHF.

The chain joins TRBV5-1 to TRBJ1-5; 8 positions match TRBD1. The CDR3 is 17 amino acids. The germline V gene encodes CDR1 SGHRS and CDR2 YFSETQ. V dropped 0 bases and J dropped 2; count of bases not matched to a gene: 7. This CDR3 reads CASSLDPPGQGNQPQHF. As DNA, the CDR3 is TGCGCCAGCAGCTTGGATCCACCGGGACAGGGCAATCAGCCCCAGCATTTT.

This chain uses TRBV5-6 with TRBJ2-1; TRBD1 agrees at 8 bases. The CDR3 is 16 residues long. V dropped 1 base and J dropped 5; count of bases not matched to a gene: 8. The germline gives CDR1 SGHDT, CDR2 YYEEEE. CDR3: CASSLSDRGYNNEQFF. CDR3 nucleotide sequence: TGTGCCAGCAGCTTGTCCGACAGGGGATACAACAATGAGCAGTTCTTC. The entire variable domain, with the rest obtained from reference TRBV5-6 and TRBJ2-1, is as follows: DAGVTQSPTHLIKTRGQQVTLRCSPKSGHDTVSWYQQALGQGPQFIFQYYEEEERQRGNFPDRFSGHQFPNYSSELNVNALLLGDSALYLCASSLSDRGYNNEQFFGPGTRLTVL.

This clonotype was recorded a few times. The V and J genes are TRBV20-1 and TRBJ2-1; 9 bases map to TRBD2. The CDR3 runs 16 residues. Germline assignment: CDR1 DFQATT and CDR2 SNEGSKA (reference sequence). The junction had 9 bases not matched to a gene; V was cut back by 4 bases and J by 2 bases. CDR3 sequence reads: CSATRPLAGTYNEQFF. The CDR3 DNA follows: TGCAGTGCTACGCGACCGCTAGCGGGGACCTACAATGAGCAGTTCTTC.

This clonotype was counted a few times. The chain is built from TRBV11-2 and TRBJ1-3; a weak D match, TRBD1 (6 bases). Germline loops: CDR1 SGHAT, CDR2 FQNNGV. The CDR3 spans 14 residues. The V end lost 3 bases, the J end lost 1 base, and 7 bases lay between the germline ends. CDR3 DNA: TGTGCCAGCAGCTTCCAGGGGTCTGGAAACACCATATATTTT. Protein product: CASSFQGSGNTIYF.

The CDR3 region has the DNA TGTGCCAGCAGCAGGTCCAAGCACAATGAGCAGTTCTTC. Translating gives CASSRSKHNEQFF. V is TRBV7-2 and J is TRBJ2-1, with D unresolved. Germline CDR1 SGHTA, CDR2 FQGNSA. V dropped 5 bases and J dropped 5 bases, with 10 bases sitting between them. The CDR3 length is 13 residues.

The rearrangement links TRBV4-1 to TRBJ1-1; unclear D gene. Germline assignment: CDR1 MGHRA and CDR2 YSYEKL. Trimming cost V 0 bases and J 4 bases, with 15 bases left between them. The CDR3 covers 16 residues. The CDR3 region is CASSQEGKVFTTEAFF. CDR3 sequence (DNA): TGCGCCAGCAGCCAAGAGGGAAAGGTTTTTACCACTGAAGCTTTCTTT.

This clonotype appeared many times. The rearrangement uses TRBV27 and TRBJ1-5, with a possible D match to TRBD1 (5 bases). Looked up from germline, CDR1 is MNHEY and CDR2 is SMNVEV (reference sequence). The CDR3 length is 16 residues. Trimming took off 3 bases at V and 0 bases at J, with 12 bases between the two ends. The CDR3 sequence is CASSLKAGYSNQPQHF. The CDR3 bases are TGTGCCAGCAGTTTGAAGGCAGGGTATAGCAATCAGCCCCAGCATTTT.

This clonotype was seen many times. The V gene is TRBV3-1, the J gene TRBJ2-4; 9 bases are a match to TRBD1. This CDR3 comprises 16 residues. Per germline, CDR1 LGHDT and CDR2 YNNKEL (reference sequence). J gave up 4 bases and V 0 bases, and 4 bases lay outside the gene matches. CDR3 bases: TGTGCCAGCAGCCAAGATCCGGGACAGGGTAAAAACATTCAGTACTTC. It codes for CASSQDPGQGKNIQYF.

This clonotype appeared a few times. This rearrangement joins TRBV7-8 to TRBJ2-5; possibly TRBD2 for D (6 bases). V shed 2 bases and J shed 9 bases, with 10 bases lying between them. This CDR3 spans 12 amino acids. Germline V gives CDR1 SGHVS, CDR2 FQNEAQ. This CDR3 is CASSLTSLAQYF. CDR3 sequence (DNA): TGTGCCAGCAGCTTAACTAGCTTGGCCCAGTACTTC.

This clonotype was counted at least ten times. The chain recombines TRBV20-1 with TRBJ2-5; TRBD2 agrees at 7 bases. The CDR3 has 14 amino acids. The V gene's germline CDR1 is DFQATT and CDR2 SNEGSKA (reference sequence). With 6 bases clipped from V and 0 bases from J, the junction kept 7 bases outside the gene matches. CDR3 region: CSAKTSFYQETQYF. DNA for the CDR3: TGCAGTGCGAAGACTAGCTTCTACCAAGAGACCCAGTACTTC.

Details on this clonotype: With a much larger clone just one base away, this may be a read error. The CDR3 sequence is CASGRGDEQYF. The DNA for the CDR3 is TGTGCCAGCGGAAGGGGCGACGAGCAGTACTTC. The chain couples TRBV3-1 to TRBJ2-7; D may be TRBD1 (5 bases). The CDR3 has 11 residues. CDR1 and CDR2 from the germline V gene are LGHDT and YNNKEL (reference sequence). Trimming stripped 8 bases from V and 5 bases from J, with 10 bases between.

This clonotype has a count of ten or more. The chain recombines TRBV24-1 with TRBJ2-3; the D gene is possibly TRBD2 (5 bases). Trimming took 6 bases from V and 0 from J, leaving 12 bases between them. CDR3 length: 15 residues. Germline CDR1 and CDR2: KGHDR and SFDVKD. This CDR3 reads CATSPSRGSTDTQYF. As DNA, the CDR3 is TGTGCCACCAGTCCTTCCCGGGGTAGCACAGATACGCAGTATTTT.

This clonotype was found many times. The V and J genes are TRBV20-1 and TRBJ1-2; tentatively, D is TRBD1 (5 bases). Germline loops: CDR1 DFQATT, CDR2 SNEGSKA (reference sequence). The CDR3 is made up of 13 amino acids. Deletions cut 5 bases from V and 4 bases from J, with 14 bases between. This CDR3 reads CSAPWGVLYGYTF. The CDR3 DNA follows: TGCAGTGCTCCTTGGGGGGTACTCTATGGCTACACCTTC.

V usage is TRBV5-1 and J usage is TRBJ1-2, with D maybe TRBD1 (5 bases). This CDR3 spans 16 amino acids. Germline CDR1 SGHRS, CDR2 YFSETQ. V dropped 1 base and J dropped 4 bases, with 17 bases sitting between them. The CDR3 DNA is TGCGCCAGCAGCTTGAGACCGGGGACCACATCCTATGGCTACACCTTC. Protein: CASSLRPGTTSYGYTF.

This clonotype was recorded at least ten times. V is TRBV6-5 and J is TRBJ1-1, with 12 bases that match TRBD1. This CDR3 has 17 amino acids. The V and J ends lost 0 bases and 3 bases, in that order; junction bases with no gene match: 5. The germline V gene encodes CDR1 MNHEY and CDR2 SVGAGI. This CDR3 reads CASSYSLGQGAYTEAFF. The DNA for the CDR3 is TGTGCCAGCAGTTACTCACTGGGACAGGGGGCCTACACTGAAGCTTTCTTT.

This clonotype was detected ten times or more. The genes are TRBV4-1 and TRBJ1-1; 10 bases line up with TRBD1. CDR3 size: 16 residues. V lost 1 base to trimming and J lost 7 bases; unmatched junction nucleotides: 9. The V gene's germline CDR1 is MGHRA and CDR2 YSYEKL. The DNA for the CDR3 is TGCGCCAGCAGCCAAGGGAAGACTAGGACAGGGGGTGAAGCTTTCTTT. Translation: CASSQGKTRTGGEAFF.